The rows below give T cell receptor beta chains drawn from one sample of a study of identical twins. TCRdb fed the 5' RACE reads into MiXCR, producing one record per CDR3 protein. The table records approximately 300,000 distinct CDR3 sequences, just under 9.5% of them present only once. The same data also went into a second study, on yellow fever vaccine responses in identical twins.

The material sequenced was CD8+ T cells sorted from blood. Every receptor here comes from a woman aged 18-29 years in good health. The CDR3 runs from the conserved cysteine through the conserved F or W. The order of the fields is J gene, V gene, CDR3 length, CDR3 protein.

>TRBJ1-4|TRBV7-9|12
CASSFSDEKLFF
>TRBJ2-1|TRBV7-7|13
CASSLALDNEQFF
>TRBJ1-4|TRBV7-8|15
CASSLGPGEGEKLFF
>TRBJ1-1|TRBV15|16
CATSRDGLTGYTEAFF
>TRBJ2-1|TRBV27|14
CASSPPTGGNEQFF
>TRBJ2-2|TRBV10-3|14
CAITEGRNTGELFF
>TRBJ2-2|TRBV4-1|17
CASSQEWTGPGPGELFF
>TRBJ2-7|TRBV20-1|13
CSAEPDDSYEQYF
>TRBJ1-1|TRBV2|13
CASRAGGNTEAFF
>TRBJ2-1|TRBV5-1|17
CASSLGDWGVSYNEQFF
>TRBJ2-1|TRBV12-3/TRBV12-4|14
CASSYSGVDNEQFF
>TRBJ2-2|TRBV6-1|17
CASSIRDGATNTGELFF
>TRBJ2-3|TRBV6-5|14
CASSYERGVDTQYF
>TRBJ2-7|TRBV12-3/TRBV12-4|15
CASSPLGAGSYEQYF
>TRBJ2-3|TRBV12-3/TRBV12-4|15
CASSQAGFSTDTQYF
>TRBJ2-1|TRBV5-1|14
CASSLASVDIEQFF
>TRBJ2-1|TRBV24-1|15
CATGKGQGAYNEQFF
>TRBJ2-1|TRBV11-2|15
CASSVPGQGSNEQFF
>TRBJ2-7|TRBV10-2|13
CAAGTGVFGEQYF
>TRBJ2-3|TRBV10-3|14
CAISGTMGTDTQYF
>TRBJ2-4|TRBV24-1|17
CATSDIIRDREDYIQYF
>TRBJ2-1|TRBV29-1|12
CSVPFGMNEQFF
>TRBJ2-2|TRBV7-3|17
CASSLTLDRGGGGELFF
>TRBJ2-1|TRBV27|13
CASSDTASAEQFF
>TRBJ1-2|TRBV6-1|14
CASSRTGAVYGYTF
>TRBJ2-3|TRBV10-1|15
CASSEAITSTDTQYF
>TRBJ2-1|TRBV6-1|17
CASSEGWTAYTNNEQFF
>TRBJ2-5|TRBV11-1|17
CASSLADAAGVAETQYF
>TRBJ1-1|TRBV5-1|14
CASSLPGKDTEAFF